This T cell receptor (beta chain) was sequenced during a study of early T cells in non-severe SARS-CoV-2 infection. Study as a whole: The chains were unpaired, and the sequenced material was bulk RNA from unsorted whole blood.

Unique molecular identifiers were attached to individual cDNA molecules. TCRdb processed the 5' RACE reads anew with MiXCR; each CDR3 protein has one entry. Among tens of thousands of distinct CDR3 sequences listed, 13% were seen once. The CDR3 has 13 residues. Germline lookup yields CDR1 DFQATT and CDR2 SNEGSKA (reference sequence). V lost 5 bases to trimming and J lost 3 bases, with 13 bases between them. The receptor was derived from an adult who was a healthcare worker with PCR-confirmed SARS-CoV-2 infection or an uninfected control (not recorded which). The rearrangement joins TRBV20-1 to TRBJ1-1; possibly TRBD1 for D (5 bases). The sample was whole blood. The CDR3 DNA reads TGCAGTGCTCAAGAAAGGGGTTACACTGAAGCTTTCTTT. Its translation is CSAQERGYTEAFF.